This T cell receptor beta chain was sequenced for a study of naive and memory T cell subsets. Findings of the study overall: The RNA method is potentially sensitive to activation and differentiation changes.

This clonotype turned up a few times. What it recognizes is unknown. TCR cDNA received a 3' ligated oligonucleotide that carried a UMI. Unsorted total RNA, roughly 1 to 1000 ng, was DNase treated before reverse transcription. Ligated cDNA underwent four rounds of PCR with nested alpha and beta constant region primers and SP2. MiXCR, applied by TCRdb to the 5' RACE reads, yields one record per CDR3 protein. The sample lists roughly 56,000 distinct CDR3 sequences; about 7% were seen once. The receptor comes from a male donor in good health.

CDR3 DNA: TGTGCCTGGAGTGAAGGGACTAGTCGTCATGAGCAGTTCTTC. Its translation is CAWSEGTSRHEQFF. V and J are TRBV30 and TRBJ2-1; TRBD2 matches at 8 bases. Losses at the gene ends were 1 base for V and 8 bases for J; bases not matched to a gene: 7. CDR1 is GTSNPN and CDR2 is SVGIG in the germline V gene (reference sequence). This CDR3 is built from 14 residues.